Listed below are T cell receptor beta chains from one sample, sequenced in a study of PD-1 blockade in classical Hodgkin lymphoma. Clones were read by immunoSEQ multiplex PCR, and TCRdb kept only the in-frame ones, dropping some. The table has tens of thousands of clones, about nine tenths seen once; the top ten hold approximately 6.8%. The sequencing used peripheral blood mononuclear cells (PBMCs), collected before the fourth cycle of nivolumab. Receptor source: a human donor with classical Hodgkin lymphoma. Both conserved end residues are part of each CDR3. The order of the fields is J gene, clone size, D gene, V gene, CDR3 protein, CDR3 DNA. The D gene is left open where the match is weak. Only part of the rows carry a size: once, few, many, or a class if the clone is expanded.

TRBJ2-4 . . TRBV28 CASSFGGDGDIQYF TGTGCCAGCAGTTTTGGGGGTGACGGGGACATTCAGTACTTC
TRBJ1-5 . . TRBV6-1 CASSEQGYGNQPQHF TGTGCCAGCAGCGAACAGGGCTATGGCAATCAGCCCCAGCATTTT
TRBJ2-5 few . TRBV19 CASSMGTLETQYF TGTGCCAGTAGTATGGGTACCTTAGAGACCCAGTACTTC
TRBJ2-3 . . TRBV13 CASTLKPVTDTQYF TGTGCCAGCACGTTAAAGCCAGTCACAGATACGCAGTATTTT
TRBJ2-1 . TRBD2 TRBV5-1 CASSSLTSGGHNEQFF TGCGCCAGCAGCTCTCTAACTAGCGGGGGGCACAATGAGCAGTTCTTC
TRBJ1-5 . TRBD1 TRBV6-1 CASSAEQGAYQPQHF TGTGCCAGCAGTGCCGAACAGGGGGCCTATCAGCCCCAGCATTTT
TRBJ2-7 . TRBD1 TRBV4-2 CASSPLDRGYEQYF TGTGCCAGCAGCCCGTTGGACAGGGGATACGAGCAGTACTTC
TRBJ2-7 . TRBD2 TRBV5-6 CASTLGLAGAYEQYF TGTGCCAGCACCTTGGGCCTAGCGGGGGCCTACGAGCAGTACTTC
TRBJ2-7 . . TRBV15 CATSSYVGQSYEQYF TGTGCCACCAGCAGCTACGTCGGACAGTCCTACGAGCAGTACTTC
TRBJ2-2 . . TRBV6-5 CASRSGTNTGELFF TGTGCCAGCAGGTCCGGGACAAATACCGGGGAGCTGTTTTTT
TRBJ1-2 . . TRBV6-5 CASSPLGGNYGYTF TGTGCCAGCAGTCCTCTGGGGGGCAACTATGGCTACACCTTC
TRBJ2-1 once . TRBV4-1 CASSHIDLGEQFF TGCGCCAGCAGCCATATTGATTTGGGTGAGCAGTTCTTC
TRBJ2-6 . . TRBV6-5 CASSLTGTGANVLTF TGTGCCAGCAGTTTAACAGGGACTGGGGCCAACGTCCTGACTTTC
TRBJ2-5 . . TRBV28 CASSLGSTGREKTQYF TGTGCCAGCAGTTTAGGGTCGACAGGGAGGGAAAAGACCCAGTACTTC
TRBJ2-7 . . TRBV4-3 CASSPTPQSYEQYF TGCGCCAGCAGCCCAACCCCGCAGTCCTACGAGCAGTACTTC
TRBJ2-7 . . TRBV5-1 CASSSSLYEQYF TGCGCCAGCAGCTCCTCCCTCTACGAGCAGTACTTC
TRBJ2-3 . . TRBV7-9 CASSPPTGTHTDTQYF TGTGCCAGCAGCCCCCCGACAGGTACCCACACAGATACGCAGTATTTT
TRBJ1-5 . . TRBV19 CASSMPPAVQAEPYSNQPQHF TGTGCCAGTAGTATGCCCCCAGCCGTCCAGGCGGAACCTTATAGCAATCAGCCCCAGCATTTT
TRBJ2-3 . TRBD2 TRBV9 CASSVLAGATDTQYF TGTGCCAGCAGCGTTCTAGCGGGAGCGACAGATACGCAGTATTTT
TRBJ2-7 . . TRBV4-3 CASSFDSSYEQYF TGCGCCAGCAGCTTCGACAGTTCCTACGAGCAGTACTTC
TRBJ2-2 . TRBD2 TRBV5-1 CASSPFWGLAGDSNTGELFF TGCGCCAGCAGCCCCTTTTGGGGACTAGCGGGAGACTCGAACACCGGGGAGCTGTTTTTT
TRBJ1-2 . . TRBV5-1 CASSFDTHKDYGYTF TGCGCCAGCAGCTTCGACACCCACAAGGACTATGGCTACACCTTC
TRBJ2-5 . TRBD2 TRBV5-4 CASSAGLAGTGETQYF TGTGCCAGCAGTGCCGGACTAGCGGGGACCGGGGAGACCCAGTACTTC
TRBJ2-2 . TRBD1 TRBV9 CASNYNQGANTGELFF TGTGCCAGCAACTACAATCAGGGGGCCAACACCGGGGAGCTGTTTTTT
TRBJ1-2 . TRBD1 TRBV7-2 CASSPPTGVLYGYTF TGTGCCAGCAGCCCGCCGACAGGGGTTCTCTATGGCTACACCTTC
TRBJ1-4 once . TRBV19 CASRWGPGNEKLFF TGTGCCAGCCGGTGGGGGCCCGGTAATGAAAAACTGTTTTTT
TRBJ2-1 . . TRBV5-4 CASSPDFQRGNEQFF TGTGCCAGCAGCCCGGACTTCCAAAGGGGCAATGAGCAGTTCTTC
TRBJ2-3 . TRBD2 TRBV5-4 CASSPRLAGGVGTDTQYF TGTGCCAGCAGCCCCCGGCTAGCGGGAGGTGTGGGCACAGATACGCAGTATTTT
TRBJ2-3 . . TRBV5-1 CASSLAPSGTDTQYF TGCGCCAGCAGCTTGGCCCCTAGCGGCACAGATACGCAGTATTTT
TRBJ1-6 . TRBD1 TRBV7-9 CASSIDRGQGPLHF TGTGCCAGCAGCATCGACAGGGGTCAGGGACCCCTCCACTTT
TRBJ2-1 . . TRBV5-1 CASSRGGTSYNEQFF TGCGCCAGCAGCAGAGGGGGGACCTCCTACAATGAGCAGTTCTTC
TRBJ2-7 . TRBD2 TRBV27 CASSFRGLVQYF TGTGCCAGCAGTTTCAGGGGACTAGTGCAGTACTTC
TRBJ2-1 . TRBD2 TRBV7-3 CASRPTSGNYNEQFF TGTGCCAGCAGGCCGACTAGCGGGAACTACAATGAGCAGTTCTTC
TRBJ1-2 . . TRBV27 CASSLLPQGRSYTF TGTGCCAGCAGTCTATTACCTCAGGGGAGAAGCTACACCTTC
TRBJ2-3 . . TRBV9 CASSGSGRTDTQYF TGTGCCAGCAGCGGTAGCGGCCGCACAGATACGCAGTATTTT
TRBJ2-2 once . TRBV11-3 CASSRGLSGELFF TGTGCCAGCAGCCGAGGACTTTCCGGGGAGCTGTTTTTT
TRBJ2-7 . . TRBV4-1 CASSPRGSYEQYF TGCGCCAGCAGCCCACGGGGCTCCTACGAGCAGTACTTC
TRBJ2-7 . TRBD1 TRBV6-4 CASSDSRNRGDYEQYF TGTGCCAGCAGTGACTCGAGAAACAGGGGAGATTACGAGCAGTACTTC
TRBJ1-2 once . TRBV15 CATSRAPGTSYYGYTF TGTGCCACCAGCAGAGCTCCCGGGACTTCGTATTACGGCTACACCTTC
TRBJ2-5 . . TRBV18 CASSRPGSESQYF TGTGCCAGCTCACGACCGGGCAGTGAGTCCCAGTACTTC
TRBJ2-4 . TRBD1 TRBV6-1 CASSTGTGNIQYF TGTGCCAGCAGTACCGGGACAGGGAACATTCAGTACTTC
TRBJ1-2 . TRBD1 TRBV7-9 CASSLDRGPGYGYTF TGTGCCAGCAGCTTAGACAGGGGGCCAGGCTATGGCTACACCTTC